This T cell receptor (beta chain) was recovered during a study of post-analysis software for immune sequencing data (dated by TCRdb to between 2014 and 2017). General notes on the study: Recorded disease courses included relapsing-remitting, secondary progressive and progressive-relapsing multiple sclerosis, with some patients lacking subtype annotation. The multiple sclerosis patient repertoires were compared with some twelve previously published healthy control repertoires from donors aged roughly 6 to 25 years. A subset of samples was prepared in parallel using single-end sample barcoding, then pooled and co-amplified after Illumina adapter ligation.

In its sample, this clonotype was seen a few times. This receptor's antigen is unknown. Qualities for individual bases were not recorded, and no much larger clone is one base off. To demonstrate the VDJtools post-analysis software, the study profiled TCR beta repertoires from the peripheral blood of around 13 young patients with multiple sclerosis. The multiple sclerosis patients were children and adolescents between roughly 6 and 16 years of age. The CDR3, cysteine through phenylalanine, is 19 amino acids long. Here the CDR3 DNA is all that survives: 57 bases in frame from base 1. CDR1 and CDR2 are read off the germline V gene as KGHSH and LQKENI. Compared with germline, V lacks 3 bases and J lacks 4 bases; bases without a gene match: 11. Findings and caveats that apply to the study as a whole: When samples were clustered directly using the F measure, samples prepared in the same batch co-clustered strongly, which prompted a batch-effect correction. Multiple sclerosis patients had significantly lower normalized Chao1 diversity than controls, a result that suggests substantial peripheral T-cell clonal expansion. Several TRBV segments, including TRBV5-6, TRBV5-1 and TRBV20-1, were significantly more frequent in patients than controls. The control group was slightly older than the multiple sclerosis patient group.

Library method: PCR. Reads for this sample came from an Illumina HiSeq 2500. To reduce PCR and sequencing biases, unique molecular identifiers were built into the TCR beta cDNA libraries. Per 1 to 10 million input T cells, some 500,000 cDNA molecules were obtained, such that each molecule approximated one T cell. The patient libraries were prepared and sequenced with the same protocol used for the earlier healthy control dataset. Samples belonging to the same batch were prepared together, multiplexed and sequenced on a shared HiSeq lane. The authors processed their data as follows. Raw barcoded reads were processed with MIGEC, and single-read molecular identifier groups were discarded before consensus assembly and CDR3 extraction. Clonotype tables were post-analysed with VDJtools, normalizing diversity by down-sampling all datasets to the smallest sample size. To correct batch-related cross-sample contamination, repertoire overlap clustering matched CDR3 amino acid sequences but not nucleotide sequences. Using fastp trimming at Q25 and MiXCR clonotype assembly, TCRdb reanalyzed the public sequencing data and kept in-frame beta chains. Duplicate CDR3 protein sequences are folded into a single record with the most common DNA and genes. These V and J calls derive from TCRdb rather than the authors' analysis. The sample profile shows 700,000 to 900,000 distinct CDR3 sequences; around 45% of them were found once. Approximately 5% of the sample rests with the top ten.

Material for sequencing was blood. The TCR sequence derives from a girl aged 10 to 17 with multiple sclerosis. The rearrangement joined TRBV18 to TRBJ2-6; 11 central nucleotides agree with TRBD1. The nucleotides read TGTGCCAGCTCACCTCTTCGGACAGGGGGCGCGGACGGGGCCAACGTCCTGACTTTC. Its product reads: CASSPLRTGGADGANVLTF.